The rows below give T cell receptor beta chains drawn from one sample of a study of blood T cell repertoires in COVID-19. The repertoire was sequenced with immunoSEQ multiplex PCR; TCRdb's copy has only in-frame clones and lacks some. Of some 140,000 clones listed, approximately 90% are singletons. The sample comprised peripheral blood. The receptor set was obtained from a man aged 50 to 59 with active or convalescent COVID-19. Both conserved end residues are trimmed from each CDR3. Expanded clones get a size class; other rows say once, few or many, or leave the size out.

abundance: NA
v_gene: TRBV7-8
CDR3aa: ASSLEASGGTYQETQY

abundance: NA
v_gene: TRBV28
CDR3aa: ASSFPGQGGEKLF

abundance: NA
v_gene: TRBV5-1
CDR3aa: ASSPSGQNTGELF

abundance: few
v_gene: TRBV21-1
CDR3aa: ASSNSGRGHLSNQPQH

abundance: NA
v_gene: TRBV28
CDR3aa: ASSLPLQGNSPLH

abundance: NA
v_gene: TRBV20-1
CDR3aa: SATGQGGYT

abundance: NA
v_gene: TRBV2
CDR3aa: ASSPRYEQF

abundance: NA
v_gene: TRBV30
CDR3aa: AWSAYRGRSSTGELF

abundance: NA
v_gene: TRBV15
CDR3aa: ATSRALTSGRVGNEQF

abundance: NA
v_gene: TRBV7-8
CDR3aa: ASSPTVAGGFYEQY

abundance: NA
v_gene: TRBV7-2
CDR3aa: ASSYGQGKGNTIY

abundance: NA
v_gene: TRBV19
CDR3aa: ASSIRGLQETQY

abundance: NA
v_gene: TRBV7-8
CDR3aa: ASSSLTGDIQETQY

abundance: NA
v_gene: TRBV6-6
CDR3aa: ACNRGPDAEAF

abundance: NA
v_gene: TRBV6-5
CDR3aa: ASRGQGARDTEAF

abundance: NA
v_gene: TRBV19
CDR3aa: ASSVLTPRPSYEQY

abundance: NA
v_gene: TRBV4-2
CDR3aa: ASSQDSGDGTEAF

abundance: NA
v_gene: TRBV4-2
CDR3aa: ASSHQGTSGRLYNEQF

abundance: NA
v_gene: TRBV27
CDR3aa: ASSLLPRCGAPGPGTDTQY

abundance: NA
v_gene: TRBV7-2
CDR3aa: ASSKRGPRLAGGYEQY

abundance: NA
v_gene: TRBV7-2
CDR3aa: ASSIQGAPGNTIY

abundance: few
v_gene: TRBV6-4
CDR3aa: ASSDVAAGANVLT

abundance: NA
v_gene: TRBV5-6
CDR3aa: ASSHKTGESGV

abundance: NA
v_gene: TRBV7-7
CDR3aa: ASSPRTMAGSTQY

abundance: NA
v_gene: TRBV19
CDR3aa: ASSKGMGNQPQH

abundance: NA
v_gene: TRBV5-1
CDR3aa: ASSFDRVGTGELF

abundance: NA
v_gene: TRBV19
CDR3aa: ASKDEGKDGGDTQY

abundance: NA
v_gene: TRBV18
CDR3aa: ASSFRSRDTSTDTQY

abundance: NA
v_gene: TRBV18
CDR3aa: ASSPGGQFDYTEAF

abundance: NA
v_gene: TRBV3-1/TRBV3-2
CDR3aa: ASSQSGRTGGNEQF

abundance: NA
v_gene: TRBV5-1
CDR3aa: ASSWAASGTDTQY

abundance: once
v_gene: TRBV7-2
CDR3aa: ASSLALAGISGELF

abundance: NA
v_gene: TRBV19
CDR3aa: ASSQPGLAGVPSYNEQF

abundance: once
v_gene: TRBV28
CDR3aa: ASSSQGAGGELF

abundance: NA
v_gene: TRBV6-5
CDR3aa: ASSSGQTSYNEQF

abundance: NA
v_gene: TRBV19
CDR3aa: ASSPRTGLLYEQY

abundance: NA
v_gene: TRBV2
CDR3aa: ASSEAQGSYGYT

abundance: NA
v_gene: TRBV10-2
CDR3aa: ASSETTGSYNEQF

abundance: few
v_gene: TRBV3-1/TRBV3-2
CDR3aa: ASSQDSVAF

abundance: NA
v_gene: TRBV14
CDR3aa: ASSPWDSGPKSSYEQY

abundance: NA
v_gene: TRBV4-2
CDR3aa: ASSQDLGASGSTDTQY

abundance: NA
v_gene: TRBV27
CDR3aa: ASSLYVGAVLG

abundance: NA
v_gene: TRBV5-4
CDR3aa: ASSRGGRGAYNSPLH

abundance: NA
v_gene: TRBV18
CDR3aa: ASSPGQAIGELF

abundance: NA
v_gene: TRBV23-1
CDR3aa: ASSQDTSGGYSNQPQH